This T cell receptor (beta chain) was documented in a study of blood T cell repertoires in COVID-19. The CDR3 runs 14 residues. Germline CDR1 and CDR2: MNHEY and SMNVEV (reference sequence). V lost 3 bases, J lost 1 base, and 9 bases lay in between. The table came from immunoSEQ multiplex PCR; TCRdb's copy has only in-frame clones and leaves some out. The data show around 98,000 clones, approximately 84% seen once. Sequenced input: peripheral blood. The rearrangement links TRBV27 to TRBJ1-1; possibly TRBD1 for D (5 bases). This TCR was sampled from a woman aged 55-75 years with acute or convalescent COVID-19. CDR3 sequence (DNA): TGTGCCAGCAGTTTTTGGGGCGGGAACACTGAAGCTTTCTTT. Amino acid sequence: CASSFWGGNTEAFF.